Following are 9 T cell receptor beta chains from one sample sequenced in a study of radiotherapy plus CTLA-4 blockade in lung cancer. The data were produced by immunoSEQ multiplex PCR, yet TCRdb's version contains in-frame clones alone and is incomplete. The sample has some 50,000 clones, around 80% seen once. The sample consisted of peripheral blood, taken from a patient treated with radiotherapy plus ipilimumab. The source of these receptors is a human donor with non-small cell lung cancer who had a partial response to radiotherapy plus ipilimumab.

The rearrangement uses TRBV6-5 and TRBJ1-5, with D possibly being TRBD1 (5 bases). Trimming pared 4 bases from V and 0 bases from J, leaving 13 bases between. The CDR3 is 16 amino acids. Germline assignment: CDR1 MNHEY and CDR2 SVGAGI. The CDR3 coding sequence is TGTGCCAGCAGTTCACCCCCGGGGGTTAGCAATCAGCCCCAGCATTTT. Protein: CASSSPPGVSNQPQHF.

In this sample, this clone turned up a few times. The gene calls are TRBV18 and TRBJ2-5, with TRBD2 matching 11 bases. V lost 1 base to trimming and J lost 4 bases; unmatched junction nucleotides: 5. The CDR3 consists of 16 residues. Looked up from germline, CDR1 is KGHSH and CDR2 is LQKENI. The CDR3 bases are TGTGCCAGCTCACCACGTCAGGGACTAGCGGTAGAGACCCAGTACTTC. Protein product: CASSPRQGLAVETQYF. Variable domain in full (rest from reference TRBV18 and TRBJ2-5): NAGVMQNPRHLVRRRGQEARLRCSPMKGHSHVYWYRQLPEEGLKFMVYLQKENIIDESGMPKERFSAEFPKEGPSILRIQQVVRGDSAAYFCASSPRQGLAVETQYFGPGTRLLVL.

The chain couples TRBV5-1 to TRBJ1-2, with 8 positions matching TRBD1. The V and J ends lost 4 bases and 3 bases, in that order; junction bases with no gene match: 5. This CDR3 is built from 14 residues. Germline lookup yields CDR1 SGHRS and CDR2 YFSETQ. In DNA, the CDR3 is TGCGCCAGCAGCGCCTGGACAGGGTACTATGGCTACACCTTC. Encoded protein: CASSAWTGYYGYTF.

This chain connects TRBV6-6 to TRBJ2-7; 9 bases are shared with TRBD2. J was trimmed by 5 bases and V by 2 bases; bases with no gene match: 7. The CDR3 loop spans 15 amino acids. Germline V lookup: CDR1 MNHNY, CDR2 SVGAGI (reference sequence). This CDR3 reads CASSYIETSGNEQYF. The CDR3 DNA reads as TGTGCCAGCAGTTACATCGAGACTAGCGGAAACGAGCAGTACTTC.

The chain is built from TRBV30 and TRBJ2-5; 9 positions match TRBD1. The J segment lost 4 bases and the V segment lost 4 bases, leaving 4 bases of the junction unmatched. Germline V gene sequence: CDR1 GTSNPN, CDR2 SVGIG (reference sequence). CDR3 size: 13 residues. CDR3 sequence: CAWTTGGVETQYF. For the CDR3, the DNA is TGTGCCTGGACCACAGGGGGCGTAGAGACCCAGTACTTC.

V gene TRBV7-6 combines with J gene TRBJ1-3; 7 positions match TRBD1. The CDR3 sequence is 14 residues long. J gave up 2 bases and V 5 bases, and 3 bases lay outside the gene matches. The germline gives CDR1 SGHVS, CDR2 FNYEAQ. CDR3 amino acids: CASSPQGAGNTIYF. The CDR3, as DNA: TGTGCCAGCAGCCCCCAGGGGGCTGGAAACACCATATATTTT.

The V and J genes are TRBV11-2 and TRBJ1-1; 7 positions agree with TRBD1. CDR3 size: 18 residues. J was trimmed by 2 bases and V by 5 bases; bases with no gene match: 17. Germline V gives CDR1 SGHAT, CDR2 FQNNGV. The CDR3 region is CASSTYPGQRTPNTEAFF. CDR3 coding DNA: TGTGCCAGCAGCACCTACCCGGGACAGAGAACCCCTAACACTGAAGCTTTCTTT.

The gene calls are TRBV5-4 and TRBJ1-2, with D possibly TRBD1 on 5 matching bases. Trimming removed 5 bases from V and 2 bases from J, with 10 bases in between. Germline CDR1 is SGHNT and CDR2 is YYREEE (reference sequence). This CDR3 contains 13 residues. The CDR3 DNA reads TGTGCCAGCAGTCCAGGGAACAACTATGGCTACACCTTC. Protein product: CASSPGNNYGYTF.

This chain joins TRBV7-9 and TRBJ1-4; weak D call: TRBD1 (6 bases). Germline CDR1 reads SEHNR; CDR2 reads FQNEAQ (reference sequence). V was pared by 1 base and J by 7 bases, with 13 bases between. The CDR3 spans 15 residues. The CDR3 coding sequence is TGTGCCAGCAGCTTAGAGGGGGTACACGGTGAAAAACTGTTTTTT. Amino acid sequence: CASSLEGVHGEKLFF. The variable domain in full, with the rest retrieved from reference TRBV7-9 and TRBJ1-4, is DTGVSQNPRHKITKRGQNVTFRCDPISEHNRLYWYRQTLGQGPEFLTYFQNEAQLEKSRLLSDRFSAERPKGSFSTLEIQRTEQGDSAMYLCASSLEGVHGEKLFFGSGTQLSVL.